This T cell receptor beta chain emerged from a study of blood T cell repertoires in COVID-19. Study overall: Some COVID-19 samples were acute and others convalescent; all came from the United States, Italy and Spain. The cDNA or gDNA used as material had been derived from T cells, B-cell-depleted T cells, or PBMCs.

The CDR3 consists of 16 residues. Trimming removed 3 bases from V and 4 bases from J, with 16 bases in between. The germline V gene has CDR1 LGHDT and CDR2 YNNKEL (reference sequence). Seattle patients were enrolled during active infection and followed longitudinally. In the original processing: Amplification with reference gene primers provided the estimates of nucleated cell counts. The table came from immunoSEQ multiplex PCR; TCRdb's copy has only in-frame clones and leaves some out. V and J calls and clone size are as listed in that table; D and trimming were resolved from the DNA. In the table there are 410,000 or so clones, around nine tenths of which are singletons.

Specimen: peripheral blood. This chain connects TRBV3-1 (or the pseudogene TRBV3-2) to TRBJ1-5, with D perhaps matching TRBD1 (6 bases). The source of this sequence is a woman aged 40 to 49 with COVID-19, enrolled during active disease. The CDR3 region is CASSHGQTNWNQPQHF. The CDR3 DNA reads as TGTGCCAGCAGCCACGGACAGACGAATTGGAATCAGCCCCAGCATTTT.